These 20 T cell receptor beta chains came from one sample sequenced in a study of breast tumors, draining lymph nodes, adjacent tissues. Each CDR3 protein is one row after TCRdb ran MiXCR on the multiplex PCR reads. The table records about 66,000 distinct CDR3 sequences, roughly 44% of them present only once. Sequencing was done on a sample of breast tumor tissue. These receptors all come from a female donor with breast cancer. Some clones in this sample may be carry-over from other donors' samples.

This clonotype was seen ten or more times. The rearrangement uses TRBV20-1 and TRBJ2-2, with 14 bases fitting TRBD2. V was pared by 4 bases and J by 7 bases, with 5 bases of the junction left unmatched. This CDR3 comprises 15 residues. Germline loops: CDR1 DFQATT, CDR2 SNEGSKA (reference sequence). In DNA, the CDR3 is TGCAGTGCTAAACCGGGACTAGCGGGAGTCGGGGAGCTGTTTTTT. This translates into CSAKPGLAGVGELFF.

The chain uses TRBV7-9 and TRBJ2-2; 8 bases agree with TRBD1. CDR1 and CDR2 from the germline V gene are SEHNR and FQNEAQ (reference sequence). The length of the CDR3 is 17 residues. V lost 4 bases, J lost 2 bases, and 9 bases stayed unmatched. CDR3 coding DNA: TGTGCCAGCAGCTCCCTGGACGGGACAGGAAACACCGGGGAGCTGTTTTTT. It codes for CASSSLDGTGNTGELFF.

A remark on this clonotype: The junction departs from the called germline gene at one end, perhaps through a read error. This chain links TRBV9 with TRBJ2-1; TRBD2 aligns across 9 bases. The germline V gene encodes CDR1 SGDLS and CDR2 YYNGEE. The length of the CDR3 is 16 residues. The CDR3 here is CASSPQAGGLGNAQFF. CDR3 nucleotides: TGTGCCAGCAGCCCCCAAGCGGGAGGACTGGGAAATGCGCAGTTCTTC.

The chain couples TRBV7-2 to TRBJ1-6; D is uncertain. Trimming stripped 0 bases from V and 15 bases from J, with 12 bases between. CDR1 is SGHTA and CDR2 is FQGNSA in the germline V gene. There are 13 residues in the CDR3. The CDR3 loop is CASSLAGYNNLHF. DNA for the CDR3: TGTGCCAGCAGCTTAGCGGGGTACAACAACCTCCACTTT.

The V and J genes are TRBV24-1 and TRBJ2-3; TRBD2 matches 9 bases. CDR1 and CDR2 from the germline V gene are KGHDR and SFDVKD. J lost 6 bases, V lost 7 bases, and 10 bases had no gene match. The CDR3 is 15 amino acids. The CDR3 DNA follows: TGTGCCACCAGCCCTGCGGGAGGGGCCAGGGATACGCAGTATTTT. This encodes CATSPAGGARDTQYF.

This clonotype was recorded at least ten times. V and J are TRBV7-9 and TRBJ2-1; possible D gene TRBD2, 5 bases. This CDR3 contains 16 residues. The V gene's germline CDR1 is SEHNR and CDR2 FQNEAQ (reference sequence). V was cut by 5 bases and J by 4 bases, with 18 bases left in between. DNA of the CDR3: TGTGCCAGCAGCGGAGGATCACTAGGGCAGTACAATGAGCAGTTCTTC. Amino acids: CASSGGSLGQYNEQFF.

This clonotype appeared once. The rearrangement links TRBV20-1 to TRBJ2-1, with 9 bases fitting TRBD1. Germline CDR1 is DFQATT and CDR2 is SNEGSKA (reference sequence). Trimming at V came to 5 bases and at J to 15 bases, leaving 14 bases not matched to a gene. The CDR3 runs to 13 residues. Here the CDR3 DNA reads TGCAGTGCTCGGGACAGGGAAGGTCTAAGGCGGTTCTTC. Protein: CSARDREGLRRFF.

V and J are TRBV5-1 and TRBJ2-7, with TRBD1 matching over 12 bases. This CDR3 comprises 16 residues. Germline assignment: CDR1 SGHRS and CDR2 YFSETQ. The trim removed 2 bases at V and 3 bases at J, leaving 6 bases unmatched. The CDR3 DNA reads TGCGCCAGCAGCTTAACCGGGACAGGGGGCGGCTACGAGCAGTACTTC. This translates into CASSLTGTGGGYEQYF.

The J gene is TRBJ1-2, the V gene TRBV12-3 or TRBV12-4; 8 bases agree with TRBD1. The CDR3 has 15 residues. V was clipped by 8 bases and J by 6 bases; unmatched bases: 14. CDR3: CASSATGALYNGYTF. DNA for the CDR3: TGTGCCAGCTCTGCGACAGGGGCCCTTTACAATGGCTACACCTTC.

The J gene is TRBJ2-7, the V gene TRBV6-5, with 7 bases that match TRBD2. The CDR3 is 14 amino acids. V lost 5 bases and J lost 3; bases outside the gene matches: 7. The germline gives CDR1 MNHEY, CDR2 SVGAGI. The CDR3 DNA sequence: TGTGCCAGCAGTCTTGGTCGCGGGGGCTACGAGCAGTACTTC. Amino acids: CASSLGRGGYEQYF.

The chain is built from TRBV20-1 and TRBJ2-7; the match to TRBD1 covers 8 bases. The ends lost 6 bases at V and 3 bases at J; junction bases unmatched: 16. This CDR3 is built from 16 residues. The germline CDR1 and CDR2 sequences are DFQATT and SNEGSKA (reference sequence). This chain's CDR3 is CSADKPGQAGFYEQYF. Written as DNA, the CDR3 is TGCAGTGCAGACAAGCCGGGACAGGCTGGCTTCTACGAGCAGTACTTC.

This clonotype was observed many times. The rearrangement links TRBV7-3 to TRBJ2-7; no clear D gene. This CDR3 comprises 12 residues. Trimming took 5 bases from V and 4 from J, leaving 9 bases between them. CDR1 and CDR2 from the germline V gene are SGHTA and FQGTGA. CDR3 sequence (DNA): TGTGCCAGCAGCCGCCCCGGTTACGAGCAGTACTTC. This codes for CASSRPGYEQYF.

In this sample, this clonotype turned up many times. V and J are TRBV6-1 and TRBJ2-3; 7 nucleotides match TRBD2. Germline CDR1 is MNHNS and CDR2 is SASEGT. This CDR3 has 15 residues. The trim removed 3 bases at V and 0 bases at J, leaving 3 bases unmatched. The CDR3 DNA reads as TGTGCCAGCAGTGATAGCGGGCTTAGCACAGATACGCAGTATTTT. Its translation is CASSDSGLSTDTQYF.

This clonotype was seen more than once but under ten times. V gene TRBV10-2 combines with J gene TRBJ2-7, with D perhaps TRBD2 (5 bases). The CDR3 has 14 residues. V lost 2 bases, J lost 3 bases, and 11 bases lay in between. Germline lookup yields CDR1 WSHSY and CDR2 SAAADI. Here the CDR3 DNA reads TGCGCCAGCAGTGAGGGGGAGAGTGGCTACGAGCAGTACTTC. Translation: CASSEGESGYEQYF.

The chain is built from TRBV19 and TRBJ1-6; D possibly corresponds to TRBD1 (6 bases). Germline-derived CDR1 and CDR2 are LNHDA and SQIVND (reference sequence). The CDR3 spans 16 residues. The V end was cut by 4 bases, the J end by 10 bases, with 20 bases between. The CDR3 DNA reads TGTGCCAGTAGTACCGGCAACTCAGGGGAACGATCACCCCTCCACTTT. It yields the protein CASSTGNSGERSPLHF.

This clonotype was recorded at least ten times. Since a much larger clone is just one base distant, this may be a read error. The DNA of the CDR3 is TGTGCCAGCAGCCTCAATGTGAAGGGAGGACATGGCTACCCCTTC. Translation gives CASSLNVKGGHGYPF. The chain carries TRBV7-9 and TRBJ1-2; D might be TRBD1 (5 bases). Germline CDR1 is SEHNR and CDR2 is FQNEAQ (reference sequence). The CDR3 is 15 amino acids.

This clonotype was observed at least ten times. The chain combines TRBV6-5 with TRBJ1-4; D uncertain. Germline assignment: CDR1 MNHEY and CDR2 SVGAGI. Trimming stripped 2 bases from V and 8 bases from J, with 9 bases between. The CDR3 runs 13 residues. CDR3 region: CASSYRHQEKLFF. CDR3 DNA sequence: TGTGCCAGCAGTTACCGGCATCAAGAAAAACTGTTTTTT.

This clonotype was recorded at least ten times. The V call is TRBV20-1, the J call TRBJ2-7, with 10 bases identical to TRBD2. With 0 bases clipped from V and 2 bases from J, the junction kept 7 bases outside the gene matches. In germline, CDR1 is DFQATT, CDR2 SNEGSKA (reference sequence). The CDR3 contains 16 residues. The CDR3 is CSARDDFSGRPYEQYF. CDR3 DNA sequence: TGCAGTGCTAGAGACGATTTTAGCGGGAGGCCCTACGAGCAGTACTTC.

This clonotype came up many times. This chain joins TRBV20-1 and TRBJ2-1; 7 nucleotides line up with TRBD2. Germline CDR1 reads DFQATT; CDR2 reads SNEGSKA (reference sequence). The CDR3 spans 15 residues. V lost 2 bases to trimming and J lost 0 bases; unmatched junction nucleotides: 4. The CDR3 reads CSARTQRGSYNEQFF. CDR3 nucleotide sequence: TGCAGTGCTAGAACCCAGCGGGGCTCCTACAATGAGCAGTTCTTC.

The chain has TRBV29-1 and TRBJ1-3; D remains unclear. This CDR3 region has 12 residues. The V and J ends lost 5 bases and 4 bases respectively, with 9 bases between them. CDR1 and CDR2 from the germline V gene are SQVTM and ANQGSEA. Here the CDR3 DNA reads TGCAGCGTTAAGAGGAGCGGAAACACCATATATTTT. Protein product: CSVKRSGNTIYF. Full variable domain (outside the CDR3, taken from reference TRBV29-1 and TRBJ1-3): SAVISQKPSRDICQRGTSLTIQCQVDSQVTMMFWYRQQPGQSLTLIATANQGSEATYESGFVIDKFPISRPNLTFSTLTVSNMSPEDSSIYLCSVKRSGNTIYFGEGSWLTVV.